What follows are 11 T cell receptor beta chains derived from one specimen sequenced in a study of technical replicates of blood from a handful of donors. Sequenced by immunoSEQ multiplex PCR; TCRdb stores in-frame clones only, minus some. In the table there are 75,000 to 90,000 clones, 80% to 95% of which are singletons. The sequenced sample consisted of T cells isolated from PBMCs. The receptors originated from a human donor in good health.

The chain is built from TRBV27 and TRBJ2-2, with 8 bases identical to TRBD2. Unmatched junction bases numbered 2, after V lost 2 bases and J lost 6 bases. Germline CDR1 and CDR2: MNHEY and SMNVEV (reference sequence). The CDR3 is made up of 14 amino acids. The DNA of the CDR3 is TGTGCCAGCAGTTTAACGCGGGGGGCCGGGGAGCTGTTTTTT. This translates into CASSLTRGAGELFF.

The V call is TRBV25-1, the J call TRBJ1-4; the D gene is possibly TRBD1 (6 bases). The CDR3 consists of 12 residues. V dropped 5 bases and J dropped 11 bases, with 12 bases sitting between them. From germline, CDR1 is MGHDK and CDR2 SYGVNS. The CDR3 loop reads CASSPEGGKLFF. The DNA of the CDR3 is TGTGCCAGCAGTCCTGAGGGGGGGAAACTGTTTTTT. The full variable domain, its missing parts supplied by reference TRBV25-1 and TRBJ1-4, is EADIYQTPRYLVIGTGKKITLECSQTMGHDKMYWYQQDPGMELHLIHYSYGVNSTEKGDLSSESTVSRIRTEHFPLTLESARPSHTSQYLCASSPEGGKLFFGSGTQLSVL.

J is TRBJ2-1 and V is TRBV4-2, with a tentative D call TRBD2 (6 bases). Germline V gene lookup returns CDR1 LGHNA and CDR2 YNFKEQ. The CDR3 totals 13 residues. The V and J ends lost 4 bases and 7 bases respectively, with 11 bases between them. The CDR3: CASSPRERNEQFF. CDR3 coding DNA: TGTGCCAGCAGCCCCCGGGAGCGTAATGAGCAGTTCTTC.

The chain couples TRBV27 to TRBJ2-2; 9 nucleotides agree with TRBD1. From germline, CDR1 is MNHEY and CDR2 SMNVEV (reference sequence). V lost 1 base and J lost 5; bases outside the gene matches: 2. The CDR3 has 15 residues. This chain's CDR3 is CASSLFGTGTGELFF. The CDR3 DNA sequence: TGTGCCAGCAGTTTATTTGGGACAGGGACCGGGGAGCTGTTTTTT.

This chain joins TRBV5-1 and TRBJ1-1; tentatively, D is TRBD1 (5 bases). CDR3 size: 12 residues. The germline V gene has CDR1 SGHRS and CDR2 YFSETQ. With 0 bases removed from V and 5 bases from J, the gap between germline ends came to 5 bases. The CDR3 nucleotides read TGCGCCAGCAGCTTGGAGGGGACTGAAGCTTTCTTT. Translation: CASSLEGTEAFF.

This clone was detected only once. The chain combines TRBV6-5 with TRBJ2-7, with D possibly TRBD2 on 6 matching bases. V gave up 6 bases and J gave up 0 bases, with 15 bases separating them. Germline CDR1 reads MNHEY; CDR2 reads SVGAGI. This CDR3 contains 15 residues. The CDR3 loop is CASSAGTWSSYEQYF. The CDR3 nucleotides are TGTGCCAGCAGCGCCGGGACTTGGAGCTCCTACGAGCAGTACTTC.

The V gene is TRBV11-2, the J gene TRBJ2-3, with TRBD2 matching 9 bases. CDR1 and CDR2 from the germline V gene are SGHAT and FQNNGV. V was clipped by 0 bases and J by 0 bases; unmatched bases: 4. The CDR3 loop spans 17 amino acids. CDR3 sequence: CASSLDLAGTSTDTQYF. The CDR3 DNA sequence: TGTGCCAGCAGCTTAGATCTAGCGGGAACTAGCACAGATACGCAGTATTTT.

The V call is TRBV9, the J call TRBJ2-3; 11 bases are shared with TRBD2. The germline V gene encodes CDR1 SGDLS and CDR2 YYNGEE. J was trimmed by 5 bases and V by 4 bases; bases with no gene match: 6. The CDR3 contains 15 residues. The CDR3 bases are TGTGCCAGCAGCCCTAGTGGACTAGCGGGAGATACGCAGTATTTT. This encodes CASSPSGLAGDTQYF.

The rearrangement uses TRBV19 and TRBJ2-1; D is uncertain. There are 14 residues in the CDR3. V lost 6 bases and J 0 bases, leaving 9 bases between the germline ends. Germline assignment: CDR1 LNHDA and CDR2 SQIVND (reference sequence). In DNA, the CDR3 is TGTGCCAGTAGGCGATCTGGCTCCTACAATGAGCAGTTCTTC. Its protein product is CASRRSGSYNEQFF.

The chain carries TRBV19 and TRBJ1-1, with D hard to call. V gave up 10 bases and J gave up 0 bases, with 12 bases separating them. This CDR3 is 13 amino acids long. Per germline, CDR1 LNHDA and CDR2 SQIVND (reference sequence). As DNA, the CDR3 is TGTGCCACTCAAGACATGATGAACACTGAAGCTTTCTTT. The encoded protein is CATQDMMNTEAFF.

This chain links TRBV28 with TRBJ1-5; maybe TRBD1 (5 bases). From germline, CDR1 is MDHEN and CDR2 SYDVKM. The CDR3 sequence is 14 residues long. Trimming took 5 bases from V and 3 from J, leaving 11 bases between them. The CDR3 coding sequence is TGTGCCAGCAGTCCCGACAGTTACAATCAGCCCCAGCATTTT. Its translation: CASSPDSYNQPQHF.